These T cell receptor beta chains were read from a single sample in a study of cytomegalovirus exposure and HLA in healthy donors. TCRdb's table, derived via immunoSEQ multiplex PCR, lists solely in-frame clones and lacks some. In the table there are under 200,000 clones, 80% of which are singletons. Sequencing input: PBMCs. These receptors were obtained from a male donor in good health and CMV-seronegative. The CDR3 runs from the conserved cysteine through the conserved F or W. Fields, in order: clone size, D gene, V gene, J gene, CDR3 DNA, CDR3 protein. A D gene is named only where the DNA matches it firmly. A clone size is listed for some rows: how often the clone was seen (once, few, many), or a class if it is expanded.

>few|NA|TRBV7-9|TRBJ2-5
TGTGCCAGCAGCTCTATCCGGGACTCCCAGGTCCAGGAGACCCAGTACTTC
CASSSIRDSQVQETQYF
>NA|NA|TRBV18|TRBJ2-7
TGTGCCAGCTCCCAAGAAAAGGACAGCTACGAGCAGTACTTC
CASSQEKDSYEQYF
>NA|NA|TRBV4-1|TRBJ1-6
TGCGCCAGCAGCCAAGCCGGGAGATCCTATAATTCACCCCTCCACTTT
CASSQAGRSYNSPLHF
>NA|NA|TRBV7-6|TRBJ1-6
TGTGCCAGCAGCGAACAGGAGTTGTCACCCCTCCACTTT
CASSEQELSPLHF
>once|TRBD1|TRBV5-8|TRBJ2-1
TGTGCCAGCAGCAGCGGACAGGTTAGCTCCTACAATGAGCAGTTCTTC
CASSSGQVSSYNEQFF
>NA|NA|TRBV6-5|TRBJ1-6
TGTGCCAGCAGACGGACATTCAATAATTCACCCCTCCACTTT
CASRRTFNNSPLHF
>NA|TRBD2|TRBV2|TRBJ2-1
TGTGCCAGCCACAAGGGGCTAGCGGGGGGTAGAAATGAGCAGTTCTTC
CASHKGLAGGRNEQFF
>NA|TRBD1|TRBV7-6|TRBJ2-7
TGTGCCAGCAGCACCGGACAGGAGGACGAGCAGTACTTC
CASSTGQEDEQYF
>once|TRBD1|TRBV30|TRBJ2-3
TGTGCCACCCGGACAGGGGCAGATACGCAGTATTTT
CATRTGADTQYF
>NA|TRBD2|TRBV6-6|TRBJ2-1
TGTGCCAGCAGTTACCCGGAGCGGGGGGGCCACAATGAGCAGTTCTTC
CASSYPERGGHNEQFF
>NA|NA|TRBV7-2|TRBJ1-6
TGTGCCAGCAGCACCGGACAGCTGAATTCACCCCTCCACTTT
CASSTGQLNSPLHF